These T cell receptor beta chains were read from a single sample in a study of identical twins. TCRdb fed the 5' RACE reads into MiXCR, producing one record per CDR3 protein. The sample holds 350,000 to 450,000 distinct CDR3 sequences; about 18% are singletons and the top ten take approximately 12%. The source material was naive T cells sorted from blood. Every receptor here comes from a man aged 45-60 years in good health. Each CDR3 is given without its conserved first and last residue.

v_call: TRBV6-1; cdr3_length: 11; cdr3_aa: ASRSIAKNIQY
v_call: TRBV29-1; cdr3_length: 12; cdr3_aa: SVEGDRRNNEQF
v_call: TRBV11-1; cdr3_length: 15; cdr3_aa: ASSLAPTGTGGTEAF
v_call: TRBV10-3; cdr3_length: 14; cdr3_aa: AITQFSGRGTDTQY
v_call: TRBV11-2; cdr3_length: 11; cdr3_aa: ASSFSRGEKLF
v_call: TRBV5-1; cdr3_length: 9; cdr3_aa: ASSPFNEQF
v_call: TRBV13; cdr3_length: 12; cdr3_aa: ASSFYGSTDTQY
v_call: TRBV6-2/TRBV6-3; cdr3_length: 15; cdr3_aa: ASAGTSGRAKENIQY
v_call: TRBV5-1; cdr3_length: 15; cdr3_aa: ASSPPDGLAGAETQY
v_call: TRBV28; cdr3_length: 13; cdr3_aa: ASSFWGRGDNEQF
v_call: TRBV5-1; cdr3_length: 10; cdr3_aa: ASRGAKNIQY
v_call: TRBV18; cdr3_length: 12; cdr3_aa: ASSIGGQSYEQY
v_call: TRBV5-1; cdr3_length: 14; cdr3_aa: ASTQGGQLNTGELF
v_call: TRBV15; cdr3_length: 13; cdr3_aa: ATSGTSGGWNEQF
v_call: TRBV25-1; cdr3_length: 13; cdr3_aa: ASFLPETGLREQF
v_call: TRBV19; cdr3_length: 15; cdr3_aa: ASSIRPLAGEGNEQF
v_call: TRBV29-1; cdr3_length: 13; cdr3_aa: SVLPSQGPLEGYT
v_call: TRBV4-2; cdr3_length: 14; cdr3_aa: ASSQFLSNSGNTIY
v_call: TRBV7-3; cdr3_length: 16; cdr3_aa: ASSFNARPSGNTGELF
v_call: TRBV12-3/TRBV12-4; cdr3_length: 13; cdr3_aa: ASRLGRSSYNEQF
v_call: TRBV5-1; cdr3_length: 13; cdr3_aa: ASTLDTVKVDTQY
v_call: TRBV12-3/TRBV12-4; cdr3_length: 14; cdr3_aa: ASSPTGGGLRNEQF
v_call: TRBV4-1; cdr3_length: 13; cdr3_aa: ASSRYTGRGETQY
v_call: TRBV24-1; cdr3_length: 9; cdr3_aa: ATSAIWTAH
v_call: TRBV6-2/TRBV6-3; cdr3_length: 11; cdr3_aa: ASQDGKNSPLH
v_call: TRBV11-2; cdr3_length: 14; cdr3_aa: ASSLTLGVRTDTQY
v_call: TRBV10-3; cdr3_length: 14; cdr3_aa: AISEGGQVFNQPQH
v_call: TRBV6-5; cdr3_length: 14; cdr3_aa: ASSYPTGAGTYEQY
v_call: TRBV4-1; cdr3_length: 14; cdr3_aa: ASSHLNGQPNTEAF